The present T cell receptor beta chain was sequenced within a study of response to subunit inactivated influenza vaccine. The sample holds many counts of this clonotype. The antigen is not known. Regarding the study as a whole: That few new T cells are recruited by each seasonal influenza vaccination was the authors' suggestion.

TCRdb reprocessed the RT-PCR reads with MiXCR, giving one entry per CDR3 protein. This table holds 500,000 to 650,000 distinct CDR3 sequences, about 8% found once. This sample comprised PBMCs from blood, obtained around 25 months after vaccination. The receptor comes from a man aged 50 to 69 who received an inactivated influenza vaccine.

The chain's CDR3 is CASSLFRIGEQFF. The CDR3 nucleotides read TGTGCCAGCAGCTTATTTCGGATCGGGGAGCAGTTCTTC. V gene TRBV7-2 combines with J gene TRBJ2-1; D not resolved. The V end lost 2 bases, the J end lost 10 bases, and 12 bases lay between the germline ends. Germline V gene data show CDR1 as SGHTA and CDR2 as FQGNSA. The length of the CDR3 is 13 residues.